The 27 T cell receptor beta chains below come from one sample, sequenced in a study of T cells in Graves' hyperthyroidism and ophthalmopathy. RNA transcripts were the template for amplifying TCR beta CDR3 regions. Initially, a first-round RT-PCR of the TCR CDR3 employed the HTBI primer set. TCRdb independently ran MiXCR on the multiplex PCR reads; one entry per CDR3 protein. Of over 650,000 distinct CDR3 sequences in the sample, roughly 45% are singletons; the top ten hold less than 8.5%. Sequences were obtained from peripheral blood or thyroid tissue (not recorded which). The origin of the receptors is an adult man with Graves' disease, either hyperthyroidism or ophthalmopathy (not recorded which).

The chain combines TRBV29-1 with TRBJ1-2, with a weak D call TRBD1 (6 bases). This CDR3 spans 15 amino acids. Germline assignment: CDR1 SQVTM and CDR2 ANQGSEA. Trimming stripped 6 bases from V and 6 bases from J, with 23 bases between. The CDR3 DNA sequence: TGCAGCGTCCGGGGTGGACAGCGAGGCGGAGATGGCTACACCTTC. It translates to CSVRGGQRGGDGYTF.

Concerning this clonotype itself: A much bigger clone sits one base away, suggesting this may be a read error. The chain has TRBV29-1 and TRBJ1-1; maybe TRBD1 (5 bases). This CDR3 is 12 amino acids long. The germline V gene encodes CDR1 SQVTM and CDR2 ANQGSEA. CDR3 sequence (DNA): TGCGGCGTGACGACAGAGAACACTGAAGCTTTCTTT. Its translation is CGVTTENTEAFF.

Points on this clonotype: Mismatch with germline at one junction end may stem from a read error. The J gene is TRBJ2-7, the V gene TRBV7-3, with a possible D match to TRBD1 (5 bases). The CDR3 spans 12 residues. Germline loops: CDR1 SGHTA, CDR2 FQGTGA. This chain's CDR3 is CASSFRGYGQYF. The CDR3 DNA sequence: TGTGCCAGCAGTTTTAGGGGCTACGGGCAGTACTTC. Full variable domain (missing parts from reference TRBV7-3 and TRBJ2-7): GAGVSQTPSNKVTEKGKYVELRCDPISGHTALYWYRQSLGQGPEFLIYFQGTGAADDSGLPNDRFFAVRPEGSVSTLKIQRTERGDSAVYLCASSFRGYGQYFGPGTRLTVT.

This clonotype was counted a single time. The chain links TRBV10-3 to TRBJ1-2; 7 bases line up with TRBD1. The V gene end was trimmed by 3 bases and the J gene end by 8 bases; junction bases not matched to a gene: 6. Germline V lookup: CDR1 ENHRY, CDR2 SYGVKD. CDR3 length: 13 amino acids. The CDR3 nucleotides read TGTGCCATCAGTGAAGTGGGACAGCGAGGCTACACCTTC. It specifies CAISEVGQRGYTF.

As regards this clonotype: Just one base apart from a much larger clone, this may be a read error. The CDR3 spells CASSGSKVTEAFF. The CDR3 DNA follows: TGCGCCAGCAGTGGGTCGAAGGTCACTGAAGCTTTCTTT. V usage is TRBV10-2 and J usage is TRBJ1-1; D call uncertain. This CDR3 is built from 13 residues. Trimming removed 4 bases at V and 4 bases at J, with 10 bases between. Germline V gives CDR1 WSHSY, CDR2 SAAADI.

The chain combines TRBV11-2 with TRBJ2-7; no clear D. This CDR3 has 13 residues. Germline loops: CDR1 SGHAT, CDR2 FQNNGV. Trimming removed 0 bases from V and 1 base from J, with 4 bases in between. This chain's CDR3 is CASSLEQSYEQYF. The CDR3 DNA sequence: TGTGCCAGCAGCTTAGAACAGTCCTACGAGCAGTACTTC. Full variable domain (missing parts from reference TRBV11-2 and TRBJ2-7): EAGVAQSPRYKIIEKRQSVAFWCNPISGHATLYWYQQILGQGPKLLIQFQNNGVVDDSQLPKDRFSAERLKGVDSTLKIQPAKLEDSAVYLCASSLEQSYEQYFGPGTRLTVT.

The V gene is TRBV7-9, the J gene TRBJ1-3; a possible D gene is TRBD1 (6 bases). Trimming left V 3 bases short and J 0 bases short, with 15 bases between. The CDR3 runs 17 residues. The germline CDR1 and CDR2 sequences are SEHNR and FQNEAQ (reference sequence). The chain's CDR3 is CASSFVAGAASGNTIYF. CDR3 DNA sequence: TGTGCCAGCAGCTTTGTCGCAGGGGCAGCCTCTGGAAACACCATATATTTT.

This clonotype was picked up a small number of times. A much larger clonotype is one base distant, so this may be a read error. This rearrangement joins TRBV29-1 to TRBJ2-7, with D maybe TRBD1 (5 bases). The CDR3 is made up of 13 amino acids. V lost 6 bases, J lost 6 bases, and 18 bases lay in between. The germline V gene has CDR1 SQVTM and CDR2 ANQGSEA. This CDR3 is CSVRTRSLGEQYF. The CDR3 DNA follows: TGCAGCGTGAGGACAAGATCTTTGGGCGAGCAGTACTTC.

This chain links TRBV7-9 with TRBJ1-4; D is possibly TRBD1 (5 bases). Germline V gene data show CDR1 as SEHNR and CDR2 as FQNEAQ (reference sequence). The V end was cut by 5 bases, the J end by 6 bases, with 19 bases between. This CDR3 is built from 16 residues. The CDR3 DNA reads as TGTGCCAGCAGCGCCAGGACTGGGACTGAGTATGAAAAACTGTTTTTT. Translating gives CASSARTGTEYEKLFF.

This clonotype came up a few times. Relative to the germline gene, one junction end is altered; a read error may explain this. The V gene is TRBV10-2, the J gene TRBJ1-5; weak D call: TRBD1 (5 bases). Germline V gene lookup returns CDR1 WSHSY and CDR2 SAAADI. The CDR3 has 14 residues. The CDR3 sequence: CASVRDGGNQPQHF. The DNA of the CDR3 is TGTGCCAGCGTCCGGGACGGGGGCAATCAGCCCCAGCATTTT.

This clonotype has only one observation. The chain joins TRBV19 to TRBJ2-2; possibly TRBD1 for D (6 bases). Germline lookup yields CDR1 LNHDA and CDR2 SQIVND (reference sequence). The V end lost 1 base, the J end lost 2 bases, and 14 bases lay between the germline ends. The CDR3 runs 17 residues. In nucleotides, the CDR3 is TGTGCCAGTAGTATAGGATCTGGGGACACAAACACCGGGGAGCTGTTTTTT. Encoded protein: CASSIGSGDTNTGELFF.

This clonotype occurred many times. Here the CDR3 reads CSVEEPSSYGYTF. Here the CDR3 DNA reads TGCAGCGTTGAAGAGCCCAGTAGCTATGGCTACACCTTC. The chain has TRBV29-1 and TRBJ1-2; D remains ambiguous. With 0 bases removed from V and 4 bases from J, the gap between germline ends came to 9 bases. Germline values: CDR1 SQVTM, CDR2 ANQGSEA. The CDR3 totals 13 residues.

This clonotype has at least ten counts. The rearrangement uses TRBV5-1 and TRBJ1-3, with D maybe TRBD1 (6 bases). Germline V gene lookup returns CDR1 SGHRS and CDR2 YFSETQ. V was trimmed by 5 bases and J by 0 bases, leaving 9 bases between them. This CDR3 spans 14 amino acids. CDR3 loop: CASSGQSSGNTIYF. The CDR3 DNA reads as TGCGCCAGCAGTGGACAGAGCTCTGGAAACACCATATATTTT. Full variable domain (remainder filled in from reference TRBV5-1 and TRBJ1-3): KAGVTQTPRYLIKTRGQQVTLSCSPISGHRSVSWYQQTPGQGLQFLFEYFSETQRNKGNFPGRFSGRQFSNSRSEMNVSTLELGDSALYLCASSGQSSGNTIYFGEGSWLTVV.

J is TRBJ2-5 and V is TRBV6-1; TRBD1 matches 7 bases. Trimming took 6 bases from V and 1 from J; bases not matched to a gene: 8. The CDR3 covers 15 residues. Germline CDR1 is MNHNS and CDR2 is SASEGT. The CDR3 protein is CASSGPGQLQETQYF. In DNA form, the CDR3 reads TGTGCCAGCAGCGGACCGGGACAGCTCCAAGAGACCCAGTACTTC.

This clonotype was detected once. The CDR3 protein is CASSQRPGTRNTGELFF. The CDR3 DNA follows: TGTGCCAGCAGCCAAAGGCCCGGGACTCGTAACACCGGGGAGCTGTTTTTT. The gene calls are TRBV4-2 and TRBJ2-2; a possible D gene is TRBD2 (6 bases). Trimming stripped 2 bases from V and 2 bases from J, with 15 bases between. There are 17 residues in the CDR3. Germline CDR1 LGHNA, CDR2 YNFKEQ.

Comments on this clonotype: A much larger clone lies a single base off, so this may be a read error. The chain uses TRBV9 and TRBJ1-1; perhaps TRBD1 as D (6 bases). This CDR3 is 15 amino acids long. Germline CDR1 and CDR2: SGDLS and YYNGEE. Trimming removed 7 bases from V and 1 base from J, with 17 bases in between. The CDR3 protein is CASGAYLQGNTEAFF. The CDR3 DNA follows: TGTGCCAGCGGCGCTTATTTACAGGGGAACACTGAAGCTTTCTTT. Complete variable domain (other parts from reference TRBV9 and TRBJ1-1): DSGVTQTPKHLITATGQRVTLRCSPRSGDLSVYWYQQSLDQGLQFLIQYYNGEERAKGNILERFSAQQFPDLHSELNLSSLELGDSALYFCASGAYLQGNTEAFFGQGTRLTVV.

The sample holds a few counts of this clonotype. The V and J genes are TRBV12-3 or TRBV12-4 and TRBJ1-1; weak D call: TRBD1 (5 bases). Trimming removed 3 bases at V and 8 bases at J, with 10 bases between. The CDR3 is 12 residues long. CDR3 residues: CASSLGLWEAFF. CDR3 sequence (DNA): TGTGCCAGCAGTTTGGGGCTGTGGGAAGCTTTCTTT.

V gene TRBV9 combines with J gene TRBJ1-3; 7 nucleotides match TRBD1. CDR3 length equals 14 residues. J lost 8 bases, V lost 4 bases, and 9 bases had no gene match. Germline V lookup: CDR1 SGDLS, CDR2 YYNGEE. In DNA, the CDR3 is TGTGCCAGCAGCCTCGGAGGGGGCACGGACACCATATATTTT. Encoded protein: CASSLGGGTDTIYF.

DNA for the CDR3: TGTGCCAGCAGCTTTTCGCAGAAAGCCTACGAGCAGTACTTC. As protein: CASSFSQKAYEQYF. The gene calls are TRBV7-2 and TRBJ2-7, with D hard to call. The germline V and J ends were trimmed by 3 bases and 2 bases, with 11 bases remaining between them. The CDR3 contains 14 residues. Germline loops: CDR1 SGHTA, CDR2 FQGNSA.

This chain links TRBV20-1 with TRBJ1-2; D is perhaps TRBD1 (5 bases). Germline lookup yields CDR1 DFQATT and CDR2 SNEGSKA (reference sequence). Trimming removed 3 bases from V and 4 bases from J, with 12 bases in between. This CDR3 is built from 13 residues. The CDR3 sequence is CSARGGTSYGYTF. Written as DNA, the CDR3 is TGCAGTGCTAGGGGGGGGACGTCCTATGGCTACACCTTC.

This rearrangement joins TRBV29-1 to TRBJ1-6, with 7 bases matching TRBD1. The germline V gene has CDR1 SQVTM and CDR2 ANQGSEA. With 7 bases clipped from V and 7 bases from J, the junction kept 7 bases outside the gene matches. The CDR3 totals 13 residues. The CDR3 protein is CSADRPGNSPLHF. CDR3 coding DNA: TGCAGCGCGGACAGGCCGGGAAATTCACCCCTCCACTTT.

Comments on this clonotype: A much larger clone differs from this one at a single base, so this may be a read error. This chain links TRBV10-3 with TRBJ1-2; perhaps TRBD1 as D (5 bases). CDR1 is ENHRY and CDR2 is SYGVKD in the germline V gene. The CDR3 is made up of 15 amino acids. V lost 6 bases, J lost 8 bases, and 22 bases lay in between. The CDR3 DNA sequence: TGTGCCATCAGCCGCACCGGCGATAGGGGCAGAGGCTACACCTTC. Its protein is CAISRTGDRGRGYTF.

With regard to this clonotype: At one boundary the junction diverges from the germline segment, which might be a read error. The gene calls are TRBV10-1 and TRBJ1-2; D is undetermined. The CDR3 length is 13 residues. CDR1 WNHNN and CDR2 SYGVQD come from the germline V gene (reference sequence). DNA of the CDR3: TGTGCCAGCAGTTACTCGATACTCCAAGGCTACGCCTTC. This codes for CASSYSILQGYAF.

This clonotype has a count of ten or more. The chain has TRBV25-1 and TRBJ1-2, with 7 bases lining up with TRBD1. V dropped 3 bases and J dropped 2; count of bases not matched to a gene: 9. Germline loops: CDR1 MGHDK, CDR2 SYGVNS. The CDR3 sequence is 16 residues long. CDR3 nucleotides: TGTGCCAGCAGTGACCTCGGACAGGACCGCAACTATGGCTACACCTTC. Amino acid sequence: CASSDLGQDRNYGYTF.

The chain joins TRBV19 to TRBJ2-7, with TRBD1 matching 9 bases. Germline V gives CDR1 LNHDA, CDR2 SQIVND (reference sequence). The CDR3 covers 17 residues. With V trimmed by 5 bases and J by 3 bases, 14 bases remained unmatched. In DNA form, the CDR3 reads TGTGCCAGTAGTGCCTTCTCCGGGACAGGGAAACTCTACGAGCAGTACTTC. Translating gives CASSAFSGTGKLYEQYF. Based on the CDR3 plus reference TRBV19 and TRBJ2-7, the full variable domain is DGGITQSPKYLFRKEGQNVTLSCEQNLNHDAMYWYRQDPGQGLRLIYYSQIVNDFQKGDIAEGYSVSREKKESFPLTVTSAQKNPTAFYLCASSAFSGTGKLYEQYFGPGTRLTVT.

Ten or more counts support this clonotype. The chain employs TRBV7-9 and TRBJ1-1, with a weak D call TRBD1 (5 bases). CDR1 SEHNR and CDR2 FQNEAQ come from the germline V gene (reference sequence). The CDR3 contains 13 residues. V was trimmed by 2 bases and J by 6 bases, leaving 10 bases between them. The DNA of the CDR3 is TGTGCCAGCAGCTTACAAGGGGTCGCTGAAGCTTTCTTT. It codes for CASSLQGVAEAFF. Variable domain in full (rest from reference TRBV7-9 and TRBJ1-1): DTGVSQNPRHKITKRGQNVTFRCDPISEHNRLYWYRQTLGQGPEFLTYFQNEAQLEKSRLLSDRFSAERPKGSFSTLEIQRTEQGDSAMYLCASSLQGVAEAFFGQGTRLTVV.

This clonotype appeared many times. The chain joins TRBV7-6 to TRBJ1-6, with D possibly matching TRBD1 (6 bases). Germline CDR1 and CDR2: SGHVS and FNYEAQ. The CDR3 loop spans 16 amino acids. Trimming cost V 5 bases and J 0 bases, with 11 bases left between them. For the CDR3, the DNA is TGTGCCAGCAGCGAAACAGGGAGCTCCTATAATTCACCCCTCCACTTT. Translated, it gives CASSETGSSYNSPLHF.